This TCR beta chain was documented in a study of T cell responses to AZD1222 COVID-19 vaccine. About this clone itself: Its cognate antigen is unknown.

Study results and limitations: Repertoires were sampled only after the peak T cell response. Clonal diversity was possibly underestimated; the donors were predominantly white British and more often female. Among AZD1222 vaccinees, only 6 or 7 were seropositive at baseline. Close to half of all spike-specific TCRs reportedly target regions of the variants that are unmutated.

Germline V gene data show CDR1 as SQVTM and CDR2 as ANQGSEA. This CDR3 contains 12 residues. Trimming removed 4 bases from V and 10 bases from J, with 14 bases in between. The protocol was immunoSEQ multiplex PCR, while the TCRdb copy is restricted to in-frame clones and leaves out a portion. Found here are 45,000 to 65,000 clones, roughly 87% of them singletons; the top ten hold 2.7%. The specimen comprised peripheral blood, sampled 28 days after the second AZD1222 dose. This receptor was obtained from an adult who received the AZD1222 COVID-19 vaccine. The chain combines TRBV29-1 with TRBJ2-1; perhaps D is TRBD1 or TRBD2 (7 bases each). The CDR3 DNA reads TGCAGCGTTGGGGGGGGACAGTTAGAGCAGTTCTTC. This translates into CSVGGGQLEQFF.